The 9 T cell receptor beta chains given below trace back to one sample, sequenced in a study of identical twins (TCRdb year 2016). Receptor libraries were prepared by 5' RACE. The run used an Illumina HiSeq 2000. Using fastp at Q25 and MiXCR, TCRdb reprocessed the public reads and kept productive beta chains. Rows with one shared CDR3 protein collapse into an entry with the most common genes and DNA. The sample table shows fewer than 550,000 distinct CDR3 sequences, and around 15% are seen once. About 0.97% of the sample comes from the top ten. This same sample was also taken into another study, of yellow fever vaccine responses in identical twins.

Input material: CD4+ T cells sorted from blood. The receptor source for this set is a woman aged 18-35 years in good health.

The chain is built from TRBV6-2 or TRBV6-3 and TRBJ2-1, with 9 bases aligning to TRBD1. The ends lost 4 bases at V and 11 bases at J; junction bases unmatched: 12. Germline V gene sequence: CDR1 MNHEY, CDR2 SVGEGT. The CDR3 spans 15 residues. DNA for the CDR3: TGTGCCAGCAGTTCTGGGGGACAGGGCCGCTACAAGCAGTTCTTC. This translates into CASSSGGQGRYKQFF.

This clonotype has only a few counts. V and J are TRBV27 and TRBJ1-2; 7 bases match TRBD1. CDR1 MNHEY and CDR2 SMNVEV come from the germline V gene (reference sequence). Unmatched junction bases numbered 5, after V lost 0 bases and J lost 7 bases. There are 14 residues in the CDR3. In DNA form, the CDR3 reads TGTGCCAGCAGTTTATCGATGGACAGGTCTGGCTACACCTTC. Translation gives CASSLSMDRSGYTF.

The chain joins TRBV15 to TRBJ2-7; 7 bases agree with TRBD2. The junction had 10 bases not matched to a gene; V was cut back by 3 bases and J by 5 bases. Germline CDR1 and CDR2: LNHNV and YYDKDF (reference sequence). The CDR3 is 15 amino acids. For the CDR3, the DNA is TGTGCCACCAGCAGTGAACCCCCGCGGGGGAACGAGCAGTACTTC. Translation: CATSSEPPRGNEQYF.

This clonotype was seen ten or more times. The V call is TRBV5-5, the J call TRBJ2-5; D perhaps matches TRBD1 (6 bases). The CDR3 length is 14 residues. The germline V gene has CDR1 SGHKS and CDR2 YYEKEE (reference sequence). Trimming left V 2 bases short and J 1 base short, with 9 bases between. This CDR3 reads CASSLSQGQETQYF. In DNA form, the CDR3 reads TGTGCCAGCAGCTTATCACAGGGCCAAGAGACCCAGTACTTC.

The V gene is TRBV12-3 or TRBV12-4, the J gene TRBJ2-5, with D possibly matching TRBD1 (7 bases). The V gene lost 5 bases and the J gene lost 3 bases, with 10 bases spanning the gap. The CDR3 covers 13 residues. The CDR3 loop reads CASSTRGEETQYF. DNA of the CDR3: TGTGCCAGCAGTACCAGGGGGGAAGAGACCCAGTACTTC.

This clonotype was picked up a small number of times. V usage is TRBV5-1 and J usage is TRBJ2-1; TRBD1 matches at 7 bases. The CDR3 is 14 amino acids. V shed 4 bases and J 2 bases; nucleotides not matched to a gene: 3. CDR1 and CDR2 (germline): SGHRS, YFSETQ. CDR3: CASSRDSAYNEQFF. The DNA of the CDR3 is TGCGCCAGCAGCCGGGACAGTGCCTACAATGAGCAGTTCTTC.

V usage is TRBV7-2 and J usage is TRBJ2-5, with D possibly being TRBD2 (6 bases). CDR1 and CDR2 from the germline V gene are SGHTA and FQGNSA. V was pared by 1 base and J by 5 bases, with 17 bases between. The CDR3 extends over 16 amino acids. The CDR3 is CASSLDPGGFWETQYF. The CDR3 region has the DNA TGTGCCAGCAGCTTAGATCCCGGGGGTTTCTGGGAGACCCAGTACTTC.

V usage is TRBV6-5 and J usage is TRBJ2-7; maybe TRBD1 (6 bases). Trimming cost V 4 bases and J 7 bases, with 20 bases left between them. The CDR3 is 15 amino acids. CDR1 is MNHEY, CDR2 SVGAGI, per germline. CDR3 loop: CASSLPGQNRREQYF. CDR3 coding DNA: TGTGCCAGCAGTTTGCCGGGACAAAATAGAAGAGAGCAGTACTTC.

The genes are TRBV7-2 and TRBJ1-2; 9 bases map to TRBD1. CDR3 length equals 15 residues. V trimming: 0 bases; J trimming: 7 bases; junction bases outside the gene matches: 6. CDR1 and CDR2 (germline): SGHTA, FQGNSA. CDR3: CASSLAPGQGSGYTF. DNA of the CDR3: TGTGCCAGCAGCTTAGCTCCGGGACAGGGAAGTGGCTACACCTTC.